Listed below are T cell receptor beta chains from one sample, sequenced in a study of naive CD8 T cells in extremely preterm neonates. Only in-frame clones appear in the TCRdb table, and some are missing; sequencing was by immunoSEQ multiplex PCR. Of some 7,400 clones listed, 92% were seen once; the top ten hold 0.4% to 0.55%. Sequencing was performed on naive CD8+ T cells from cord blood. These receptors all stem from a newborn in good health. CDR3s include the opening cysteine and the closing phenylalanine or tryptophan. D genes are given only for firm matches. For some rows the clone size is stated as once, few or many, or as a class when expanded; others skip it.

TRBV29-1	TRBD1	-	TRBJ1-1	TGCAGCGTGACAGGGGTGAACACTGAAGCTTTCTTT	CSVTGVNTEAFF
TRBV4-3	-	-	TRBJ2-1	TGCGCCAGCAGCCAAGATGGAGGGGGGGGCAATGAGCAGTTCTTC	CASSQDGGGGNEQFF
TRBV7-9	-	-	TRBJ1-6	TGTGCCAGCAGACAAAATAATTCACCCCTCCACTTT	CASRQNNSPLHF
TRBV29-1	-	-	TRBJ1-2	TGCAGCGTTGAAGTCGGAGAGTATGGCTACACCTTC	CSVEVGEYGYTF
TRBV9	TRBD2	-	TRBJ2-1	TGTGCCAGCAGCGTAGACTGGACTAGCGGCTACAATGAGCAGTTCTTC	CASSVDWTSGYNEQFF
TRBV30	-	-	TRBJ2-7	TGTGCCTGGAGTAGTAGTCACTATCTACCCCTTGGGCAGTACTTC	CAWSSSHYLPLGQYF
TRBV9	TRBD2	-	TRBJ2-6	TGTGCCAGCAGCGGACTAGCCAGCTCTGGGGCCAACGTCCTGACTTTC	CASSGLASSGANVLTF
TRBV30	TRBD2	-	TRBJ2-3	TGTGCCTGGAGTGTACGGGGGGGCACAGATACGCAGTATTTT	CAWSVRGGTDTQYF
TRBV9	-	-	TRBJ2-2	TGTGCCAGCAGCGTAGGGACAGCGAACACCGGGGAGCTGTTTTTT	CASSVGTANTGELFF
TRBV7-2	-	-	TRBJ2-2	TGTGCCAGCAGCCTAAACAGGGGAGGAAACACCGGGGAGCTGTTTTTT	CASSLNRGGNTGELFF
TRBV5-1	-	-	TRBJ1-2	TGCGCCAGCAGCTTGGGACAAAACTATGGCTACACCTTC	CASSLGQNYGYTF
TRBV15	-	-	TRBJ2-4	TGTGCCACCAGTGACCCCCAGGGGGCCAAAAACATTCAGTACTTC	CATSDPQGAKNIQYF
TRBV19	-	-	TRBJ2-7	TGTGCCAGTAGCCCGGGTAGGAGCGTCGCCTACGAGCAGTACTTC	CASSPGRSVAYEQYF
TRBV7-6	TRBD1	-	TRBJ1-4	TGTGCCAGCAGGGAGACAGGGGCGACGACTAATGAAAAACTGTTTTTT	CASRETGATTNEKLFF
TRBV28	TRBD2	once	TRBJ2-3	TGTGCCAGCAGTTACGATTCGGGGGGAGATACGCAGTATTTT	CASSYDSGGDTQYF
TRBV2	-	-	TRBJ1-5	TGTGCCAGCAGTGAAGCGGGGGGGGGCAATCAGCCCCAGCATTTT	CASSEAGGGNQPQHF
TRBV11-2	-	-	TRBJ2-7	TGTGCCAGCAGCTTAGGTACGGACAGCTCCTACGAGCAGTACTTC	CASSLGTDSSYEQYF
TRBV12-5	-	-	TRBJ2-3	TGTGCTAGTGGTTTGCCCGGGGCAGATACGCAGTATTTT	CASGLPGADTQYF
TRBV5-4	TRBD2	-	TRBJ2-3	TGTGCCAGCAGCCTAGCGGGACTACCTAGCACAGATACGCAGTATTTT	CASSLAGLPSTDTQYF
TRBV25-1	TRBD1	-	TRBJ1-1	TGTGCCAGCAGTCTACAGGGGGGGACTGAAGCTTTCTTT	CASSLQGGTEAFF
TRBV6-4	-	once	TRBJ2-3	TGTGCCAGCAGTGACCTCCTGCGGGGACAGCTGACAGATACGCAGTATTTT	CASSDLLRGQLTDTQYF
TRBV14	-	-	TRBJ1-1	TGTGCCAGCGATCAGGGCGGCGTGAACACTGAAGCTTTCTTT	CASDQGGVNTEAFF
TRBV5-4	TRBD1	-	TRBJ1-3	TGTGCCAGCAGCTTGCAGACAGGGGGCTTCGCTGGAAACACCATATATTTT	CASSLQTGGFAGNTIYF
TRBV27	TRBD1	-	TRBJ2-7	TGTGCCAGCAGTTTCGGGACAGGGGGCGAGCAGTACTTC	CASSFGTGGEQYF
TRBV27	-	-	TRBJ1-1	TGTGCCAGCAGTTTACAAATGAACACTGAAGCTTTCTTT	CASSLQMNTEAFF
TRBV30	-	-	TRBJ1-2	TGTGCCTGGCAGAATCATAACTATGGCTACACCTTC	CAWQNHNYGYTF
TRBV5-4	TRBD1	-	TRBJ2-3	TGTGCCAGCAGCTTTTGGAAGGACAGGGACACAGATACGCAGTATTTT	CASSFWKDRDTDTQYF